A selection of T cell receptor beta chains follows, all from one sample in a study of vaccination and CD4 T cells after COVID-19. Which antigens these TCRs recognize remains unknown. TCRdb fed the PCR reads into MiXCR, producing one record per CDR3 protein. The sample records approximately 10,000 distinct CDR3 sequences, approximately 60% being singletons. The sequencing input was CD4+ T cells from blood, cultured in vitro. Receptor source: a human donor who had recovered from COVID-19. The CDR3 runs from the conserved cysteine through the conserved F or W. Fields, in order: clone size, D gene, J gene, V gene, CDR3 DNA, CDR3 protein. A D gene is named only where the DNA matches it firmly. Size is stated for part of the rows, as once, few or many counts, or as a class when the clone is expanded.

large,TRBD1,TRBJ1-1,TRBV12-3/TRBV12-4,TGTGCCAGCAGACCCCCGGGACAGGGGGTAGCTTTCTTT,CASRPPGQGVAFF
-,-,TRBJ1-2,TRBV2,TGTGCCAGCAGAAACGGCGTCAGGATATATGGCTACACCTTC,CASRNGVRIYGYTF
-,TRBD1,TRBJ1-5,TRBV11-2,TGTGCCAGCAGCCCGAGTCTGGACAGGAGGCGCTTTCAGCCCCAGCATTTT,CASSPSLDRRRFQPQHF
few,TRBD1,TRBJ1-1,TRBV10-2,TGCGCCAGCACCAAGACAGGGTTAACTGAAGCTTTCTTT,CASTKTGLTEAFF
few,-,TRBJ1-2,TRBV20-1,TGCAGTGCTAGCCTAGACGGCAACTATGGCTACACCTTC,CSASLDGNYGYTF
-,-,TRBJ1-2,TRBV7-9,TGTGCCAGCAGCTCGGGGGAGGGGGAATGGAGTGGCTACACCTTC,CASSSGEGEWSGYTF
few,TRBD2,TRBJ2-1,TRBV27,TGTGCCAGCAGGGGGGGGACTAGCGGGAATACTGAGCAGTTCTTC,CASRGGTSGNTEQFF
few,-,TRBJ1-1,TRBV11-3,TGTGCCAGCAGCCCTAGTCGTTGGGGCGGCAGAACTGAAGCTTTCTTT,CASSPSRWGGRTEAFF
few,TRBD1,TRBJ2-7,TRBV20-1,TGCAGTGCTAGCCTCCCGGGACAGACCATTAACGAGCAGTACTTC,CSASLPGQTINEQYF
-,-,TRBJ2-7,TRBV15,TGTGCCACCAGCAGAGATAGGGGACCAGGGTCCGCTTCCTACGAGCAGTACTTC,CATSRDRGPGSASYEQYF
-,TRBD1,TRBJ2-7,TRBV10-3,TGTGCCATCAGTGAGTCGCATCAGGGGGCTAGGGAGCAGTACTTC,CAISESHQGAREQYF
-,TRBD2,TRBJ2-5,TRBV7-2,TGTGCCAGCAGCTTAAGGGGAGCGGGGGGCCTTGCGGGGACCCAGTACTTC,CASSLRGAGGLAGTQYF
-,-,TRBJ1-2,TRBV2,TGTGCCAGCAGTGCTCCGACAGTCGGATTTAACTATGGCTACACCTTC,CASSAPTVGFNYGYTF
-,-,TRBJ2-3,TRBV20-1,TGCAGTGCTCGGGACCTAGCAGAATTCTCTAGCACAGATACGCAGTATTTT,CSARDLAEFSSTDTQYF
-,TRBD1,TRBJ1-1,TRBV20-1,TGCAGTGCTAGAGATGGTTCCTCAGGGGGGAGGAACAGGAAAGCTTTCTTT,CSARDGSSGGRNRKAFF
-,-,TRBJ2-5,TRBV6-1,TGTGCCAGCAGCTCCAATGGTGAGACCCAGTACTTC,CASSSNGETQYF
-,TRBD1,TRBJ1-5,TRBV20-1,TGCAGTGCTAGGCTACCGGGACAGGGACAGCCCCAGCATTTT,CSARLPGQGQPQHF
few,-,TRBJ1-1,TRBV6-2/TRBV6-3,TGTGCCAGCAGCGGACGGTTGAACACTGAAGCTTTCTTT,CASSGRLNTEAFF
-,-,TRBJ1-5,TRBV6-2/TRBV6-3,TGTGCCAGCAGAACGACAGGAGCCGGCAATCAGCCCCAGCATTTT,CASRTTGAGNQPQHF
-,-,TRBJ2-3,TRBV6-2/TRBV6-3,TGTGCCAGCAAGGTGGGGGGGCTCCCAGATACGCAGTATTTT,CASKVGGLPDTQYF
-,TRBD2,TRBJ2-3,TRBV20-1,TGCAGTGCTAGAGATTCCCTAGCGGGAAACGCAGATACGCAGTATTTT,CSARDSLAGNADTQYF
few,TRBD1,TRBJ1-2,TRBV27,TGTGCCAGCAGGGGACAGGGAAGGAATGGCTACACCTTC,CASRGQGRNGYTF
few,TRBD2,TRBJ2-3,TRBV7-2,TGTGCCAGCAGGCCTGGGGGGACTAGCCGGGAAGATACGCAGTATTTT,CASRPGGTSREDTQYF
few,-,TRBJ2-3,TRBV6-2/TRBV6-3,TGTGCCAGCAGTTATGGGGGGACAGTCACAGATACGCAGTATTTT,CASSYGGTVTDTQYF
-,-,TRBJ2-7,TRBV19,TGTGCCAGTAGCCACGATGCGGTCTCCTACGAGCAGTACTTC,CASSHDAVSYEQYF
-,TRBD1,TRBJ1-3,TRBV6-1,TGTGCCAGCAACCCAGACAGGGACTCTGGAAACACCATATATTTT,CASNPDRDSGNTIYF
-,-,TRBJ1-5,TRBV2,TGTGCCAGCAGTGAATCAAACGGGAGCAGGCAGCCCCAGCATTTT,CASSESNGSRQPQHF
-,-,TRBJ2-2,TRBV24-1,TGTGCCACCAGTCGGGAAGGGGCTGGGAACACCGGGGAGCTGTTTTTT,CATSREGAGNTGELFF
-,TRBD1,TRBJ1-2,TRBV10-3,TGTGCCATCAAGGGACAGGGAGAATCCGACTATGGCTACACCTTC,CAIKGQGESDYGYTF
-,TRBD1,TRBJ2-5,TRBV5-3,TGTGCCAGCAGCATCCTAGACAGGGCGAAAGAGACCCAGTACTTC,CASSILDRAKETQYF
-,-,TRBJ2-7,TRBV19,TGTGCCAGTAGTATAGGCCTCAGTGGGACCTACGAGCAGTACTTC,CASSIGLSGTYEQYF
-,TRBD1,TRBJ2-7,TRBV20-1,TGCAGTGCGGCGGGACAGGGGTTCTACGAGCAGTACTTC,CSAAGQGFYEQYF
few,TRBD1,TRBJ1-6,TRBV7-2,TGTGCCAGCAGCTTATTACGACAGGGGAATTCACCCCTCCACTTT,CASSLLRQGNSPLHF
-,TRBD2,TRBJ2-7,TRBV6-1,TGTGCCAGCAGTGAAGTCACTAGCGGGGGCCTCGGGGCGTGGGAGCAGTACTTC,CASSEVTSGGLGAWEQYF
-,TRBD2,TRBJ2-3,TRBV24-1,TGTGCCACCAGTGATAGCCTAGCGGGAGGGCCCAGCACAGATACGCAGTATTTT,CATSDSLAGGPSTDTQYF
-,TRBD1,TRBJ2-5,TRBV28,TGTGCCAGCAGTTTGTGGTCAGGGGGCCTCGGGAAGGACGAGACCCAGTACTTC,CASSLWSGGLGKDETQYF
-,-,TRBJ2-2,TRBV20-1,TGCAGTGCTAGCCTCACGAACACCGGGGAGCTGTTTTTT,CSASLTNTGELFF
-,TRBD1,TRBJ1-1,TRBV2,TGTGCCGCTACAGGGGACGTGATGAACACTGAAGCTTTCTTT,CAATGDVMNTEAFF
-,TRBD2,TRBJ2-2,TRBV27,TGTGCCAGCAGTAAGCCGGGACTAGCGGGAGCCGGGGAGCTGTTTTTT,CASSKPGLAGAGELFF
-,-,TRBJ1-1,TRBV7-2,TGTGCCAGCAGCTCCGCCGAGCCGCACCGGGGAGCTTTCTTT,CASSSAEPHRGAFF
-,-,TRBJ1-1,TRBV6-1,TGTGCCGTCAAAAGGGCTCCGCTAAACACTGAAGCTTTCTTT,CAVKRAPLNTEAFF
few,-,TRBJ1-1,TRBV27,TGTGCCTTCTTCGTACCGGGTTTGATGAACACTGAAGCTTTCTTT,CAFFVPGLMNTEAFF
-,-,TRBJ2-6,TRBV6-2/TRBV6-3,TGTGCCAGCAGTTACTCGCCCCTCTCTGGGGCCAACGTCCTGACTTTC,CASSYSPLSGANVLTF
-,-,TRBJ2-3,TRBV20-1,TGCAGTGTAGCCGGTTCCCCCGGGGATACGCAGTATTTT,CSVAGSPGDTQYF
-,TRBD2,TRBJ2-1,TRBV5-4,TGTGCCAGCAGCTCACTAGCGGGGGGATACAATGAGCAGTTCTTC,CASSSLAGGYNEQFF
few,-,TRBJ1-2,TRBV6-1,TGTGCCAGCAGTGAGAACTATGGCTACACCTTC,CASSENYGYTF
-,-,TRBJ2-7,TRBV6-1,TGTGCCAGCAGTACCTCTGGGGGCACCTACGAGCAGTACTTC,CASSTSGGTYEQYF